This entry describes one TCR beta chain. Antigen unknown. The sample originates from a study of shared clonotypes between healthy human individuals. Study outcomes and limitations: Richness estimates generally favored naive over memory subsets. Depth of sequencing was expected to influence donor clonotype sharing.

In germline, CDR1 is SGHAT, CDR2 FQDESV (reference sequence). The CDR3 has 15 amino acids. Trimming shortened V by 6 bases and J by 5 bases, and 17 bases separated the two germline ends. Measured with immunoSEQ multiplex PCR; TCRdb has only the in-frame clones, and not every one. The table shows under 700,000 clones, with about 95% occurring only once. CD45RO-negative, CCR7-positively selected cells formed the naive CD8 fraction, excluding terminally differentiated effector memory CD45RA+ cells. This chain links TRBV11-1 with TRBJ2-1; D not certain. Sequencing was carried out using naive CD8+ T cells sorted from blood. This receptor was obtained from a woman aged 25 to 39 in good health. The CDR3 DNA is TGTGCCAGCAGTCAAGACACACGTTGGGACAATGAGCAGTTCTTC. Its translation is CASSQDTRWDNEQFF.